This TCR beta chain stems from a study of OX40 agonist ivuxolimab in advanced cancers. Study-level information: The group had a mean age of about 64 years, ranged from about 23 to 85, and was just under 85% male.

This table comes from immunoSEQ multiplex PCR, and its TCRdb copy is limited to in-frame clones, with some not included. The table lists about 74,000 clones, more than 70% of them singletons. Regarding the study as a whole: At doses 0.1 to 3.0 mg/kg, CD4+ and CD8+ clones expanded.

As regards this clone: Antigen: not known.

Looked up from germline, CDR1 is SNHLY and CDR2 is FYNNEI. Trimming took off 6 bases at V and 1 base at J, with 12 bases between the two ends. The CDR3 contains 15 residues. The chain combines TRBV2 with TRBJ2-2; possible D gene TRBD2, 6 bases. Sequenced here: CD4+ or CD8+ T cells sorted from blood, sampled in a trial of the OX40 agonist ivuxolimab. The clonotype was recovered from an adult with an advanced solid tumor such as melanoma, head and neck, liver or kidney cancer. The DNA for the CDR3 is TGTGCCAGCAGCACGTCGCGGGGGAACACCGGGGAGCTGTTTTTT. Encoded protein: CASSTSRGNTGELFF.